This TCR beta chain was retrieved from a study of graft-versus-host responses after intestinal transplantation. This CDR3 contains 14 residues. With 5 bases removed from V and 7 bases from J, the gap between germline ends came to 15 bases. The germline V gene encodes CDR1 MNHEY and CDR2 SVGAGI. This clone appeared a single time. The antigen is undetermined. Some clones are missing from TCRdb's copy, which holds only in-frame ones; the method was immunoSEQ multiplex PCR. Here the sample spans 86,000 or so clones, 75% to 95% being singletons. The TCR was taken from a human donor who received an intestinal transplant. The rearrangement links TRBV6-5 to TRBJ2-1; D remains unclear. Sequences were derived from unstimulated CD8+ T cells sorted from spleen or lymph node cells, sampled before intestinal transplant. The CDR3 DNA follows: TGTGCCAGCAGTGAAGTTGAGTTGGGGAATGAGCAGTTCTTC. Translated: CASSEVELGNEQFF.